The text below deals with one T cell receptor beta chain. Its antigen is not known. The data originate from a study of OX40 agonist ivuxolimab in advanced cancers. Study overall: It was ivuxolimab, an agonistic anti-OX40 (CD134) antibody, that patients were treated with. Past anti-PD-1, anti-PD-L1 or anti-CTLA-4 therapy was accepted, and 30% to 45% had received some. The dose-escalation cohort had hepatocellular carcinoma, melanoma, renal cell or head and neck cancer.

Trimming pared 0 bases from V and 4 bases from J, leaving 11 bases between. Germline lookup yields CDR1 SGHRS and CDR2 YFSETQ. CDR3 size: 15 residues. Sequencing was performed with immunoSEQ multiplex PCR; in TCRdb, only in-frame clones are kept and a portion is missing. The top ten clones hold around 0.79% of a sample with under 80,000 clones, approximately 86% of them seen once. Study-level findings and limits: Researchers did not determine the expanded peripheral T cells' antigen specificity.

The receptor was isolated from an adult with an advanced solid tumor such as melanoma, head and neck, liver or kidney cancer. The starting material was CD4+ or CD8+ T cells sorted from blood, obtained in a trial of the OX40 agonist ivuxolimab. This rearrangement joins TRBV5-1 to TRBJ1-3; D might be TRBD1 (5 bases). Here the CDR3 reads CASSLESGNGNTIYF. In nucleotides, the CDR3 is TGCGCCAGCAGCTTGGAGTCAGGGAACGGAAACACCATATATTTT.